Listed below are T cell receptor beta chains from one sample, sequenced in a study of pediatric ulcerative colitis. Method: immunoSEQ multiplex PCR; TCRdb's copy keeps in-frame clones and lacks some. The table records under 70,000 clones, 80% to 90% of them present only once. Source material: blood. These receptors came from a boy aged 5-17 years who was a control in a study of pediatric ulcerative colitis. CDR3s include the opening cysteine and the closing phenylalanine or tryptophan.

cdr3_aa | v_call
CASSLGALNSPLHF | TRBV7-2
CASSPTGSSGNSPLHF | TRBV5-1
CASSILKETQYF | TRBV2
CASATGTGSNEQYF | TRBV10-2
CSVEGQGFGYTF | TRBV29-1
CASSVAWGTQNTEAFF | TRBV9
CASSPQRTGHYEQYF | TRBV18
CASSRTNVETQYF | TRBV5-4
CASSIPQLLNTEAFF | TRBV19
CASSASGLANEQFF | TRBV10-1
CASRGTKAFF | TRBV21-1
CASSQAGEWTDTQYF | TRBV28
CASRLKGNSGNTIYF | TRBV19
CASSETGDGANVLTF | TRBV6-4
CASSLSGSGSDTQYF | TRBV7-8
CASSYDVSGGNQPQHF | TRBV28
CAISESGRGARRNQPQHF | TRBV10-3
CASKYGTSYNEQFF | TRBV2
CASSLDLNTEAFF | TRBV5-1
CASSLGTLASYTGELFF | TRBV7-8
CASSLGSGGAGREQFF | TRBV5-6
CASSFGRNTEAFF | TRBV11-3
CASSLELWKNTGELFF | TRBV7-2
CASSSGTDNEKLFF | TRBV7-6
CASSLRQGTGELFF | TRBV27
CATSRRHGLAGNEQFF | TRBV15
CASSLGSDQPQHF | TRBV7-8
CASSIDRGQINTEAFF | TRBV19
CASSQDPHGAGVHWEQYF | TRBV4-3
CASSDMAGKNGYTF | TRBV25-1
CASRGTGSYEQYF | TRBV25-1
CASSLEGQGSGYTF | TRBV5-1
CASSKGGLEKLFF | TRBV6-5
CASSFLGESGKNIQYF | TRBV28
CASSLVGGFNEKLFF | TRBV5-8
CASIKDLNSGNTIYF | TRBV19
CASSQGQGAEGEKLFF | TRBV4-1
CASSSPGVTQETQYF | TRBV7-9
CASSLQGDTEAFF | TRBV5-1